A selection of T cell receptor beta chains follows, all from one sample in a study of control samples from healthy donors and cancer patients. Libraries were prepared by immunoSEQ multiplex PCR; TCRdb keeps only in-frame clonotypes and omits some of them. The top ten hold 2% to 2.5% of the sample, which has about 98,000 clones, approximately 82% seen once. The specimen was blood. These receptors came from a man aged 60 to 69 in good health. Each CDR3 is given with its conserved first and last residue. The D gene is left open where the match is weak. Clone size appears in some rows only: once, few, many, or a class for an expanded clone.

cdr3_nt	cdr3_aa	d_call	clone_size	v_call	j_call
TGCGCCAGCAGCCAAGATCAGGTTACCTACACCTTC	CASSQDQVTYTF	.	.	TRBV4-1	TRBJ1-2
TGTGCCAGCAGTCCCCTACTAGCAGGCACAGATACGCAGTATTTT	CASSPLLAGTDTQYF	.	once	TRBV6-5	TRBJ2-3
TGTGCCAGCAGTCCCCCTAGACGGAAAGGTTTGGGTCAGCCCCAGCATTTT	CASSPPRRKGLGQPQHF	.	.	TRBV28	TRBJ1-5
TGTGCCAGCAGCCCACAGGGTGCGAGTTATCAGCCCCAGCATTTT	CASSPQGASYQPQHF	.	.	TRBV6-6	TRBJ1-5
TGTGCCAGCACCCTGAGACGGTGGAACACTGAAGCTTTCTTT	CASTLRRWNTEAFF	.	.	TRBV3-1/TRBV3-2	TRBJ1-1
TGTGCCAGCAGGGACCGGGACAGGGCCTCACCCCTCCACTTT	CASRDRDRASPLHF	TRBD1	.	TRBV2	TRBJ1-6
TGTGCCAGTAGTAGGAAAGGGTCTAACTATGGCTACACCTTC	CASSRKGSNYGYTF	.	.	TRBV19	TRBJ1-2
TGTGCCAGTAGTATAATCGGGACTAGCGGCTACGAGCAGTACTTC	CASSIIGTSGYEQYF	TRBD2	.	TRBV19	TRBJ2-7
TGTGCCAGCAGTGATTCCGGACAGGGGGGCAATGAGCAGTTCTTC	CASSDSGQGGNEQFF	TRBD1	.	TRBV6-4	TRBJ2-1
TGTGCCAGCAGCCCTTCTGGGGGGCGGTTCTATAATTCACCCCTCCACTTT	CASSPSGGRFYNSPLHF	.	.	TRBV9	TRBJ1-6
TGCAGCGCCCCCAGTAGACCGGGACTAGCGGGACAAGAGACCCAGTACTTC	CSAPSRPGLAGQETQYF	TRBD2	.	TRBV29-1	TRBJ2-5
TGTGCCAGCAGCGTAGAGGGGGGGAGAGGTACCGGCGAGCAGTACTTC	CASSVEGGRGTGEQYF	.	.	TRBV9	TRBJ2-7
TGTGCCAGCAGCCAAGGAGTAGGGGATCAGCCCCAGCATTTT	CASSQGVGDQPQHF	.	few	TRBV3-1/TRBV3-2	TRBJ1-5
TGTGCCAGCAGCCGGACAGGGTCGCAAGCGGGGCCCGGAGAGCAGTACTTC	CASSRTGSQAGPGEQYF	.	.	TRBV11-2	TRBJ2-7
TGTGCCAGCAGAACCAGGGACGAGCAGTACTTC	CASRTRDEQYF	.	.	TRBV6-6	TRBJ2-7
TGTGCCAGCAGCCAAGACAGGGACGAGCAGTACTTC	CASSQDRDEQYF	TRBD1	.	TRBV11-1	TRBJ2-7
TGTGCCAGCAGCCTAATAGACACCTTC	CASSLIDTF	.	.	TRBV7-9	TRBJ1-2
TGTGCCAGCTCACCATGGACAGACACCGGGGAGCTGTTTTTT	CASSPWTDTGELFF	.	.	TRBV18	TRBJ2-2
TGTGCCAGCAGCCTGGGGACGGACGTTATCACAGATACGCAGTATTTT	CASSLGTDVITDTQYF	.	.	TRBV3-1/TRBV3-2	TRBJ2-3
TGTGCCAGTTCAGAAGGGGGTGGCTACACCTTC	CASSEGGGYTF	.	.	TRBV12-3/TRBV12-4	TRBJ1-2
TGTGCCAGCAGCTGGGACGGTGCTAGCACAGATACGCAGTATTTT	CASSWDGASTDTQYF	.	.	TRBV5-5	TRBJ2-3
TGCAGCGCGGGGGCGGAACCCTACGAGCAGTACTTC	CSAGAEPYEQYF	.	.	TRBV29-1	TRBJ2-7
TGTGCCAGCCTCCGCGGTAACGGCGAGACCCAGTACTTC	CASLRGNGETQYF	.	.	TRBV7-2	TRBJ2-5
TGTGCCAGCAGCTTAGGGGACAGGGAGTACGAGCAGTACTTC	CASSLGDREYEQYF	TRBD1	.	TRBV7-8	TRBJ2-7
TGTGCCAGCTCATTATCGCAGGTTTCAACTAATGAAAAACTGTTTTTT	CASSLSQVSTNEKLFF	.	.	TRBV18	TRBJ1-4
TGTGCCAGTAAGGCCGCTTGGGGGGCCTCCTACGAGCAGTACTTC	CASKAAWGASYEQYF	.	.	TRBV19	TRBJ2-7
TGTGCCAGCCACGATCAGCCCCAGCATTTT	CASHDQPQHF	.	.	TRBV6-5	TRBJ1-5
TGTGCCAGCACCGAACCGGGGGGTGAGCAGTACTTC	CASTEPGGEQYF	TRBD2	.	TRBV7-9	TRBJ2-7
TGTGCCAGCAGCCAATCTTCTGGGGCCAACGTCCTGACTTTC	CASSQSSGANVLTF	.	.	TRBV16	TRBJ2-6
TGTGCCAGCAGCGTAGGTCAGACGGGAGAGGGGACTGAAGCTTTCTTT	CASSVGQTGEGTEAFF	.	.	TRBV9	TRBJ1-1
TGTGCCAGCAGTTCGACCGGGACTAGCGGATGGGGTACAGATACGCAGTATTTT	CASSSTGTSGWGTDTQYF	TRBD2	.	TRBV6-2/TRBV6-3	TRBJ2-3
TGTGCTAGTGTATGGGGGAGCTCCTACGAGCAGTACTTC	CASVWGSSYEQYF	.	.	TRBV12-5	TRBJ2-7
TGCGCCAGGGAGGGTGGTGGCGGCTACACCTTC	CAREGGGGYTF	.	.	TRBV5-1	TRBJ1-2
TGTGCCAGTAGTACCAGACAGGGCGGCTACACCTTC	CASSTRQGGYTF	TRBD1	.	TRBV19	TRBJ1-2
TGTGCCAGTATCCGGACAGGGGGCGTGAATGGCTACACCTTC	CASIRTGGVNGYTF	TRBD1	.	TRBV19	TRBJ1-2
TGTGCCAGCAGTGAAAGGCGGACCTACAATGAGCAGTTCTTC	CASSERRTYNEQFF	.	.	TRBV6-1	TRBJ2-1
TGTGCCACCAGCAGATGGGGATCCTACGAGCAGTACTTC	CATSRWGSYEQYF	.	.	TRBV15	TRBJ2-7
TGCAGTGCTAGTTCGGTAGCGGGAGGGCTGGAAAACCAAGAGACCCAGTACTTC	CSASSVAGGLENQETQYF	TRBD2	.	TRBV20-1	TRBJ2-5
TGTGCCAGCAGCTTGGCCTATGGGACAGGGGCCTACGAGCAGTACTTC	CASSLAYGTGAYEQYF	TRBD1	.	TRBV5-4	TRBJ2-7
TGTGCCAGCAGTGACTCTAGGGGAAAATTAGGGCCCGGGGAGCTGTTTTTT	CASSDSRGKLGPGELFF	.	.	TRBV6-4	TRBJ2-2
TGTGCCAGCAGCTTAGGGCTGGGCAGTAACTATGGCTACACCTTC	CASSLGLGSNYGYTF	.	.	TRBV7-9	TRBJ1-2
TGTGCCAGCAGCCAGGGAGACTATGGCTACACCTTC	CASSQGDYGYTF	.	once	TRBV3-1/TRBV3-2	TRBJ1-2